These T cell receptor beta chains were read from a single sample in a study of blood T cells in healthy people across ages. TCRdb reprocessed the 5' RACE reads via MiXCR and lists one record per CDR3 protein. The repertoire holds 600,000 to 900,000 distinct CDR3 sequences, with roughly 24% as singletons. The same sample was also used in a study of T cells of mothers and their children.

Sequenced: blood. Receptors originate from a boy aged 5-17 years in good health. The CDR3 runs from the conserved cysteine through the conserved F or W. The order of the fields is V gene, J gene, D gene, clone size, CDR3 DNA, CDR3 protein. The D gene is left open where the match is weak. Expanded clones are given a class, and other clones once, few, many or no size at all.

v_call: TRBV7-2
j_call: TRBJ2-7
d_call: -
clone_size: few
cdr3_nt: TGTGCCAGCAGCTTAGCAAATACCGGCGAGCAGTACTTC
cdr3_aa: CASSLANTGEQYF

v_call: TRBV12-3/TRBV12-4
j_call: TRBJ2-5
d_call: -
clone_size: many
cdr3_nt: TGTGCCAGCAGTTTAGGGCCCAGGGAGACCCAGTACTTC
cdr3_aa: CASSLGPRETQYF

v_call: TRBV27
j_call: TRBJ1-4
d_call: -
clone_size: -
cdr3_nt: TGTGCCAGCAGTTCATTGGGGGACGGGGAAAAACTGTTTTTT
cdr3_aa: CASSSLGDGEKLFF

v_call: TRBV20-1
j_call: TRBJ2-3
d_call: -
clone_size: few
cdr3_nt: TGCAGTGCTAGTCCTCCGGGGACAGATACGCAGTATTTT
cdr3_aa: CSASPPGTDTQYF

v_call: TRBV7-9
j_call: TRBJ1-2
d_call: -
clone_size: -
cdr3_nt: TGTGCCAGCAGCCTCACAGGGCGGGAGGACTATGGCTACACCTTC
cdr3_aa: CASSLTGREDYGYTF

v_call: TRBV25-1
j_call: TRBJ2-1
d_call: TRBD2
clone_size: -
cdr3_nt: TGTGCCAGCAGTGAGCCGGGAGGGGGGGAGCAGTTCTTC
cdr3_aa: CASSEPGGGEQFF

v_call: TRBV3-1
j_call: TRBJ1-5
d_call: -
clone_size: few
cdr3_nt: TGTGCCAGCAGCCAGGAACTTGGGGCTCATCAGCCCCAGCATTTT
cdr3_aa: CASSQELGAHQPQHF

v_call: TRBV29-1
j_call: TRBJ2-7
d_call: -
clone_size: few
cdr3_nt: TGCAGTGCTACTCGGGAGTACGAGCAGTACTTC
cdr3_aa: CSATREYEQYF

v_call: TRBV20-1
j_call: TRBJ2-7
d_call: TRBD2
clone_size: few
cdr3_nt: TGCAGTGCTAGTCCCGCGGGGGGGCCCTACGAGCAGTACTTC
cdr3_aa: CSASPAGGPYEQYF

v_call: TRBV6-6
j_call: TRBJ2-3
d_call: -
clone_size: few
cdr3_nt: TGTGCCAGCAGTTACACTCCGGACGATACGCAGTATTTT
cdr3_aa: CASSYTPDDTQYF

v_call: TRBV4-1
j_call: TRBJ1-2
d_call: TRBD1
clone_size: -
cdr3_nt: TGCGCCAGCAGCCAACGACAGGGGGACTATGGCTACACCTTC
cdr3_aa: CASSQRQGDYGYTF

v_call: TRBV3-1
j_call: TRBJ2-1
d_call: -
clone_size: few
cdr3_nt: TGTGCCAGCAGCCAGGGCGGGCTCTACAATGAGCAGTTCTTC
cdr3_aa: CASSQGGLYNEQFF

v_call: TRBV10-3
j_call: TRBJ2-3
d_call: -
clone_size: few
cdr3_nt: TGTGCCATCAGTGAGTCGTCAGTAAGGGGGGGCACAGATACGCAGTATTTT
cdr3_aa: CAISESSVRGGTDTQYF

v_call: TRBV6-5
j_call: TRBJ2-4
d_call: -
clone_size: -
cdr3_nt: TGTGCCAGCAGTTGGGGAACCTCAAACATTCAGTACTTC
cdr3_aa: CASSWGTSNIQYF

v_call: TRBV5-1
j_call: TRBJ1-4
d_call: -
clone_size: -
cdr3_nt: TGCGCCAGCCGGGTGAAGGGGTCCCTACCTAATGAAAAACTGTTTTTT
cdr3_aa: CASRVKGSLPNEKLFF

v_call: TRBV12-3/TRBV12-4
j_call: TRBJ2-1
d_call: -
clone_size: few
cdr3_nt: TGTGCCAGCAGTTTCGGGCGACCAGGCAATGAGCAGTTCTTC
cdr3_aa: CASSFGRPGNEQFF

v_call: TRBV5-1
j_call: TRBJ2-5
d_call: TRBD2
clone_size: few
cdr3_nt: TGCGCCAGCAGCTTGGTACGGGGGGTCGGGGAGACCCAGTACTTC
cdr3_aa: CASSLVRGVGETQYF

v_call: TRBV12-3/TRBV12-4
j_call: TRBJ1-2
d_call: -
clone_size: -
cdr3_nt: TGTGCCAGCACTCCGGGGCCAGGGAGTGATGGCTATGGCTACACCTTC
cdr3_aa: CASTPGPGSDGYGYTF

v_call: TRBV4-1
j_call: TRBJ1-1
d_call: TRBD1
clone_size: -
cdr3_nt: TGCGCCAGCAGCCTCGGGACAGGGAGTTTCTTT
cdr3_aa: CASSLGTGSFF

v_call: TRBV11-2
j_call: TRBJ2-3
d_call: TRBD2
clone_size: -
cdr3_nt: TGTGCCAGCAGCTCACGGACTAGCCCGGGTGGGGCAGATACGCAGTATTTT
cdr3_aa: CASSSRTSPGGADTQYF

v_call: TRBV12-3/TRBV12-4
j_call: TRBJ2-5
d_call: -
clone_size: few
cdr3_nt: TGTGCCAGCAGTTTAGATCAGGGTCTGAAGACCCAGTACTTC
cdr3_aa: CASSLDQGLKTQYF

v_call: TRBV27
j_call: TRBJ2-1
d_call: TRBD1
clone_size: -
cdr3_nt: TGTGCCAGCAGTTCCAGGGGGCGGTCCTACAATGAGCAGTTCTTC
cdr3_aa: CASSSRGRSYNEQFF

v_call: TRBV20-1
j_call: TRBJ2-1
d_call: -
clone_size: many
cdr3_nt: TGCAGTGCTCCTGGGGTGAGAGCGGTAACCTACAATGAGCAGTTCTTC
cdr3_aa: CSAPGVRAVTYNEQFF

v_call: TRBV12-3/TRBV12-4
j_call: TRBJ1-2
d_call: -
clone_size: -
cdr3_nt: TGTGCCAGCAGTTGGGGGGGAACGTTCGGCTACACCTTC
cdr3_aa: CASSWGGTFGYTF

v_call: TRBV5-8
j_call: TRBJ1-5
d_call: TRBD1
clone_size: -
cdr3_nt: TGTGCCAGCAGCTTGATGGACAGGAGAGGGGGGCCCCAGCATTTT
cdr3_aa: CASSLMDRRGGPQHF

v_call: TRBV4-1
j_call: TRBJ2-6
d_call: -
clone_size: few
cdr3_nt: TGCGCCAGCAGCCAAGTATGGGGGCCCAGCTCTGGGGCCAACGTCCTGACTTTC
cdr3_aa: CASSQVWGPSSGANVLTF

v_call: TRBV29-1
j_call: TRBJ1-2
d_call: -
clone_size: -
cdr3_nt: TGCAGCGTGCTCATGGAAAACTATGGCTACACCTTC
cdr3_aa: CSVLMENYGYTF

v_call: TRBV29-1
j_call: TRBJ2-5
d_call: TRBD1
clone_size: -
cdr3_nt: TGCAGCGTGGTAAGACAGGGTTCGGAGACCCAGTACTTC
cdr3_aa: CSVVRQGSETQYF

v_call: TRBV15
j_call: TRBJ2-4
d_call: -
clone_size: few
cdr3_nt: TGTGCCACCAGCAGAGACGAGATTCTAGCCAAAAACATTCAGTACTTC
cdr3_aa: CATSRDEILAKNIQYF

v_call: TRBV4-1
j_call: TRBJ1-3
d_call: TRBD1
clone_size: few
cdr3_nt: TGCGCCAGCAGCCAACTGACAGGGGGGAGATCTGGAAACACCATATATTTT
cdr3_aa: CASSQLTGGRSGNTIYF

v_call: TRBV20-1
j_call: TRBJ1-5
d_call: TRBD1
clone_size: -
cdr3_nt: TGCAGTGCTTTACAGGGGCGTAGCAATCAGCCCCAGCATTTT
cdr3_aa: CSALQGRSNQPQHF

v_call: TRBV12-3/TRBV12-4
j_call: TRBJ2-1
d_call: TRBD2
clone_size: -
cdr3_nt: TGTGCCAGCAGGGCTATCGACGGGGGAGCGGGACACAATGAGCAGTTCTTC
cdr3_aa: CASRAIDGGAGHNEQFF

v_call: TRBV5-1
j_call: TRBJ2-5
d_call: TRBD1
clone_size: few
cdr3_nt: TGCGCCAGCAGCTCGTACAGGGGATCCCAAGAGACCCAGTACTTC
cdr3_aa: CASSSYRGSQETQYF

v_call: TRBV2
j_call: TRBJ2-7
d_call: TRBD1
clone_size: few
cdr3_nt: TGTGCCAGCAGTGAAGGTGGGGACAGGACCTACGAGCAGTACTTC
cdr3_aa: CASSEGGDRTYEQYF